A single sample is the source of the 4 T cell receptor beta chains below, sequenced in a study of shared clonotypes between healthy human individuals. Sequencing was performed with immunoSEQ multiplex PCR; in TCRdb, only in-frame clones are kept and a portion is missing. The table lists over a million clones, over 95% of them singletons. The sequencing sample was made of naive CD4+ T cells sorted from blood. Described subset: CD45RA+ positively selected. The receptors derive from a man younger than 40 in good health.

The chain combines TRBV2 with TRBJ1-1, with D possibly TRBD1 on 6 matching bases. Per germline, CDR1 SNHLY and CDR2 FYNNEI. CDR3 size: 17 residues. The germline V and J ends were trimmed by 5 bases and 0 bases, with 19 bases remaining between them. The CDR3 nucleotides are TGTGCCAGCAGTCATTCAAGACAGGCACGGGTGAACACTGAAGCTTTCTTT. It is translated as CASSHSRQARVNTEAFF. The variable domain in full, completed from reference TRBV2 and TRBJ1-1, reads EPEVTQTPSHQVTQMGQEVILRCVPISNHLYFYWYRQILGQKVEFLVSFYNNEISEKSEIFDDQFSVERPDGSNFTLKIRSTKLEDSAMYFCASSHSRQARVNTEAFFGQGTRLTVV.

The rearrangement joins TRBV9 to TRBJ1-2; 8 bases match TRBD1. Trimming cost V 1 base and J 2 bases; bases outside gene matches: 10. This CDR3 region has 17 residues. The V gene's germline CDR1 is SGDLS and CDR2 YYNGEE. CDR3 amino acids: CASSVSAQGASNYGYTF. CDR3 nucleotide sequence: TGTGCCAGCAGCGTATCCGCCCAGGGGGCGAGCAACTATGGCTACACCTTC.

This chain joins TRBV27 and TRBJ2-7; D not resolved. The V end lost 4 bases, the J end lost 6 bases, and 7 bases lay between the germline ends. CDR1 and CDR2 (germline): MNHEY, SMNVEV (reference sequence). The CDR3 is 11 amino acids. CDR3 nucleotide sequence: TGTGCCAGCAGTTCCATCAGCGAGCAGTACTTC. Encoded protein: CASSSISEQYF.

This clone was counted a single time. V usage is TRBV28 and J usage is TRBJ1-2; no definite D call. CDR1 is MDHEN and CDR2 is SYDVKM in the germline V gene. V shed 2 bases and J shed 4 bases, with 14 bases lying between them. The CDR3 has 15 residues. The CDR3 here is CASSLASASGYGYTF. The DNA of the CDR3 is TGTGCCAGCAGTTTAGCGTCTGCTTCTGGCTATGGCTACACCTTC.